This record looks at one TCR beta chain sequence and its context. Antigen specificity is unknown. MiXCR was run by TCRdb on the 5' RACE reads, yielding one entry per CDR3 protein. Of roughly 1,500,000 distinct CDR3 sequences in the sample, about 30% were seen once. The data stem from a study of identical twins. The germline gives CDR1 SQVTM, CDR2 ANQGSEA. Trimming shortened V by 4 bases and J by 7 bases, and 17 bases separated the two germline ends. This CDR3 is 14 amino acids long. Study-wide results and limits: Whereas memory repertoires showed no such difference, abundant cord blood beta clonotypes carried fewer insertions.

The sequenced sample was cord blood. The V call is TRBV29-1, the J call TRBJ2-1, with D uncertain. The receptor comes from a newborn girl in good health. The CDR3 nucleotides are TGCAGCGTTGCGAGGCAGGTGGCGCGGAATGAGCAGTTCTTC. Amino acids: CSVARQVARNEQFF.